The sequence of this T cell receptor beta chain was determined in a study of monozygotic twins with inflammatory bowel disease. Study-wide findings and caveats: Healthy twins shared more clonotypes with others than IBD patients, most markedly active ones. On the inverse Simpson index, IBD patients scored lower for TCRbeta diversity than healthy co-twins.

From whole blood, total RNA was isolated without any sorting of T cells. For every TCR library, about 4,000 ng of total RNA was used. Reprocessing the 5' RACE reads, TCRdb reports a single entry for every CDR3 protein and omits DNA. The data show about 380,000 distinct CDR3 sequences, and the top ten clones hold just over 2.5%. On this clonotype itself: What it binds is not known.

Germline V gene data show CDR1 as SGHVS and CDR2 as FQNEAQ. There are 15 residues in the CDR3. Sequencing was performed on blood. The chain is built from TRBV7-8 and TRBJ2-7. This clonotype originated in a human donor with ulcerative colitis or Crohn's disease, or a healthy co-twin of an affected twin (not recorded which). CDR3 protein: CASSLAVFSSYEQYF. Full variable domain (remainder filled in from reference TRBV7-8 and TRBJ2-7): GAGVSQSPRYKVAKRGQDVALRCDPISGHVSLFWYQQALGQGPEFLTYFQNEAQLDKSGLPSDRFFAERPEGSVSTLKIQRTQQEDSAVYLCASSLAVFSSYEQYFGPGTRLTVT.